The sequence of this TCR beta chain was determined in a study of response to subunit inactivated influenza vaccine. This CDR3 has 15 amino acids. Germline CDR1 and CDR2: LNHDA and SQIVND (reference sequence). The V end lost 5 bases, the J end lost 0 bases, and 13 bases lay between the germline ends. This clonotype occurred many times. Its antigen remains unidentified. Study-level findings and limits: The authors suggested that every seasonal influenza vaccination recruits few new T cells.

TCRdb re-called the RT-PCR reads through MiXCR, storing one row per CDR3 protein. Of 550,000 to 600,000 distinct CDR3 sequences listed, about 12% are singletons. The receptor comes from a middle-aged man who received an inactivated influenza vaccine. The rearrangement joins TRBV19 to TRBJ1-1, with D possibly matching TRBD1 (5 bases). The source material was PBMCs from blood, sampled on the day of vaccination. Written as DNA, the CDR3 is TGTGCCAGTAGTTGGGGACGGAGAATGAACACTGAAGCTTTCTTT. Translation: CASSWGRRMNTEAFF.